This TCR beta chain was sequenced in a study of regulatory T cells in long-lasting Graves disease. TCR beta libraries were built with iRepertoire HTBI primers and Arm-PCR of CDR3 regions. TCRdb called the multiplex PCR reads again in MiXCR, with one record for every CDR3 protein. Among almost 350,000 distinct CDR3 sequences listed, about 20% were seen once. V lost 6 bases, J lost 6 bases, and 20 bases lay in between. This CDR3 is built from 15 residues. Documented time point: persistent/refractory GD, antithyroid drugs over 5 years with positive TRAb. Preparation of the TCR library used RNA extracted from PBMCs. Guidelines of the American Thyroid Association were used to diagnose Graves' disease. An endocrinology department in Xi'an, China, supplied the patients.

This chain joins TRBV12-3 or TRBV12-4 and TRBJ2-5, with a possible D match to TRBD1 (5 bases). The TCR comes from a female donor with Graves disease. The sample was peripheral blood mononuclear cells (PBMCs), taken when the disease was refractory, from a patient treated with antithyroid drugs. The CDR3 DNA reads as TGTGCCAGCAGACCGACAGCTTTCTGGGAAAAGACCCAGTACTTC. Translation gives CASRPTAFWEKTQYF.